The 25 T cell receptor beta chains listed next were all sequenced from one sample in a study of T-cell reconstitution after alpha-beta-depleted transplantation in children. Unique molecular identifiers were used to barcode this TCRbeta library. TCRdb itself ran the PCR reads through MiXCR, one entry per CDR3 protein. The table has about a million distinct CDR3 sequences, around 30% seen once. Sequencing used PBMCs, mostly from graft donor cells, obtained 360 days after TCRalphabeta/CD19-depleted stem cell transplant. The receptors derive from a boy younger than two who had a stem cell transplant for SCID, so the T cells may come from the graft donor.

This clonotype showed up just a few times. The chain joins TRBV7-8 to TRBJ1-5; perhaps TRBD1 as D (5 bases). The CDR3 runs to 17 residues. Germline V lookup: CDR1 SGHVS, CDR2 FQNEAQ. The ends were cut back, 2 bases at V and 0 bases at J, with 14 bases in the middle. The CDR3 loop is CASSLRAGGDSNQPQHF. CDR3 in DNA: TGTGCCAGCAGCTTACGGGCCGGAGGGGATAGCAATCAGCCCCAGCATTTT. The complete variable domain, with remaining parts taken from reference TRBV7-8 and TRBJ1-5, reads GAGVSQSPRYKVAKRGQDVALRCDPISGHVSLFWYQQALGQGPEFLTYFQNEAQLDKSGLPSDRFFAERPEGSVSTLKIQRTQQEDSAVYLCASSLRAGGDSNQPQHFGDGTRLSIL.

The chain joins TRBV7-3 to TRBJ2-1, with 8 nucleotides matching TRBD1. The CDR3 is made up of 15 amino acids. V trimming: 3 bases; J trimming: 6 bases; junction bases outside the gene matches: 7. CDR1 and CDR2 (germline): SGHTA, FQGTGA. In nucleotides, the CDR3 is TGTGCCAGCAGCTTTACGGGACAGGCCCCCAATGAGCAGTTCTTC. It is translated as CASSFTGQAPNEQFF.

The table lists this clonotype with a few counts. The V call is TRBV29-1, the J call TRBJ1-5, with D unclear. Looked up from germline, CDR1 is SQVTM and CDR2 is ANQGSEA. CDR3 size: 12 residues. Trimming stripped 7 bases from V and 4 bases from J, with 11 bases between. The CDR3 here is CSAGNGNQPQHF. As DNA, the CDR3 is TGCAGCGCCGGGAACGGAAATCAGCCCCAGCATTTT.

V and J are TRBV20-1 and TRBJ2-7; the D is unclear. The germline V gene has CDR1 DFQATT and CDR2 SNEGSKA (reference sequence). The ends were cut back, 4 bases at V and 6 bases at J, with 25 bases in the middle. CDR3 size: 16 residues. CDR3 DNA: TGCAGTGCTACCTCCCCCACGACCCTGGTGAAGAGCGAGCAGTACTTC. Translated: CSATSPTTLVKSEQYF.

The chain combines TRBV5-1 with TRBJ1-1; no reliable D call. This CDR3 is 13 amino acids long. V was shortened by 5 bases and J by 1 base, with 9 bases between the two germline ends. Per germline, CDR1 SGHRS and CDR2 YFSETQ. The CDR3 sequence is CASRLSSNTEAFF. CDR3 in DNA: TGCGCCAGCAGACTCTCCTCGAACACTGAAGCTTTCTTT.

This clonotype was found a few times. For the CDR3, the DNA is TGTGCCAGCAAGTGGGAAAGCGGGGGAACTGAAGCTTTCTTT. Translated, it gives CASKWESGGTEAFF. This chain connects TRBV6-1 to TRBJ1-1; tentative D call: TRBD1 (5 bases). Trimming took off 7 bases at V and 5 bases at J, with 17 bases between the two ends. Germline lookup yields CDR1 MNHNS and CDR2 SASEGT. The CDR3 is made up of 14 amino acids.

The chain is built from TRBV30 and TRBJ1-3, with D possibly being TRBD1 (5 bases). Germline V lookup: CDR1 GTSNPN, CDR2 SVGIG (reference sequence). Trimming left V 3 bases short and J 0 bases short, with 15 bases between. There are 16 residues in the CDR3. CDR3 DNA sequence: TGTGCCTGGAGGACCGGGACTCACCACTCTGGAAACACCATATATTTT. It translates to CAWRTGTHHSGNTIYF.

In its sample, this clonotype was seen many times. The chain is built from TRBV24-1 and TRBJ2-1; 11 bases map to TRBD2. V was clipped by 4 bases and J by 4 bases; unmatched bases: 5. The germline V gene encodes CDR1 KGHDR and CDR2 SFDVKD. This CDR3 is 16 amino acids long. The DNA for the CDR3 is TGTGCCACCAGTGACCTGACTAGCGGGGTGTACAATGAGCAGTTCTTC. It codes for CATSDLTSGVYNEQFF.

This clonotype was seen a handful of times. The CDR3 DNA follows: TGTGCCAGCAGCCGGAGGCCCAGGGTCACAGATACGCAGTATTTT. It encodes CASSRRPRVTDTQYF. V usage is TRBV7-2 and J usage is TRBJ2-3; tentatively, D is TRBD1 or TRBD2 (5 bases each). Germline loops: CDR1 SGHTA, CDR2 FQGNSA. The CDR3 extends over 15 amino acids. Trimming removed 5 bases from V and 2 bases from J, with 14 bases in between. Filled out from reference TRBV7-2 and TRBJ2-3, the complete variable domain reads GAGVSQSPSNKVTEKGKDVELRCDPISGHTALYWYRQSLGQGLEFLIYFQGNSAPDKSGLPSDRFSAERTGGSVSTLTIQRTQQEDSAVYLCASSRRPRVTDTQYFGPGTRLTVL.

This clonotype was found a few times. The chain employs TRBV20-1 and TRBJ2-7; maybe TRBD1 (6 bases). The CDR3 is 14 residues long. V lost 2 bases and J 2 bases, leaving 13 bases between the germline ends. Germline V gene sequence: CDR1 DFQATT, CDR2 SNEGSKA (reference sequence). CDR3 sequence: CSARTPTGAYEQYF. The DNA of the CDR3 is TGCAGTGCTAGAACCCCGACAGGCGCCTACGAGCAGTACTTC.

This rearrangement joins TRBV5-5 to TRBJ1-2; 8 bases line up with TRBD1. This CDR3 comprises 15 residues. Trimming removed 1 base from V and 8 bases from J; junction bases left unmatched: 10. Germline-derived CDR1 and CDR2 are SGHKS and YYEKEE (reference sequence). The CDR3, as DNA: TGTGCCAGCAGCTTGACTGGCTGGACAGGGATGGGCTACACCTTC. This sequence encodes CASSLTGWTGMGYTF. The full variable domain, with the rest looked up from reference TRBV5-5 and TRBJ1-2, is DAGVTQSPTHLIKTRGQQVTLRCSPISGHKSVSWYQQVLGQGPQFIFQYYEKEERGRGNFPDRFSARQFPNYSSELNVNALLLGDSALYLCASSLTGWTGMGYTFGSGTRLTVV.

This clonotype has at least ten counts. This chain uses TRBV7-7 with TRBJ2-1; tentatively, D is TRBD2 (7 bases). There are 17 residues in the CDR3. Germline V CDR1 and CDR2: SSHAT, FNYEAQ (reference sequence). V was cut by 4 bases and J by 8 bases, with 24 bases left in between. CDR3 amino acids: CASSSRHRAGDKDEQFF. As DNA, the CDR3 is TGTGCCAGCAGCTCCCGGCACAGGGCGGGGGATAAAGATGAGCAGTTCTTC.

Many counts were recorded for this clonotype. V gene TRBV13 combines with J gene TRBJ1-4; D remains ambiguous. This CDR3 is built from 15 residues. Germline CDR1 is PRHDT and CDR2 is FYEKMQ (reference sequence). Trimming cost V 3 bases and J 8 bases, with 16 bases left between them. The CDR3 DNA sequence: TGTGCCAGCAGCTTCCGGGTCCAGAGGGAAGAAAAACTGTTTTTT. It is translated as CASSFRVQREEKLFF.

Only a few counts were recorded for this clonotype. The J gene is TRBJ2-1, the V gene TRBV27; 7 bases agree with TRBD1. CDR1 and CDR2 (germline): MNHEY, SMNVEV (reference sequence). The CDR3 is made up of 15 amino acids. V shed 4 bases and J 9 bases; nucleotides not matched to a gene: 12. Here the CDR3 DNA reads TGTGCCAGCAGTTCGGACCCGGGACAGTTTACTGAGCAGTTCTTC. Translation gives CASSSDPGQFTEQFF.

The chain has TRBV5-1 and TRBJ1-2; D remains ambiguous. The germline V gene encodes CDR1 SGHRS and CDR2 YFSETQ. The CDR3 is 14 residues long. V lost 1 base to trimming and J lost 9 bases, with 16 bases between them. The CDR3 region is CASSLIRTDGSYTF. The CDR3 region has the DNA TGCGCCAGCAGCTTGATCCGGACGGACGGTAGCTACACCTTC.

The V call is TRBV4-1, the J call TRBJ2-3, with TRBD2 matching over 7 bases. Per germline, CDR1 MGHRA and CDR2 YSYEKL. The CDR3 is 18 residues long. V gave up 1 base and J gave up 5 bases; unmatched junction bases: 15. CDR3 protein: CASSQGGTTSRLGDTQYF. In DNA form, the CDR3 reads TGCGCCAGCAGCCAAGGGGGGACTACCTCCAGACTAGGAGATACGCAGTATTTT.

This clonotype was detected only a few times. The V gene is TRBV7-9, the J gene TRBJ1-1; D not certain. V was clipped by 3 bases and J by 1 base, with 12 bases between them. The CDR3 is 15 amino acids. The V gene's germline CDR1 is SEHNR and CDR2 FQNEAQ (reference sequence). The CDR3 loop is CASSLGSGRNTEAFF. CDR3 bases: TGTGCCAGCAGCTTGGGTTCCGGCAGGAACACTGAAGCTTTCTTT.

This clonotype was seen many times. V is TRBV4-1 and J is TRBJ2-1, with 10 positions matching TRBD2. With 2 bases clipped from V and 3 bases from J, the junction kept 4 bases outside the gene matches. The CDR3 runs 16 residues. Germline V gene data show CDR1 as MGHRA and CDR2 as YSYEKL. In nucleotides, the CDR3 is TGCGCCAGCAGCCAACGAACTAGCGGGGTCTACAATGAGCAGTTCTTC. Residues: CASSQRTSGVYNEQFF.

This chain uses TRBV5-1 with TRBJ1-2; 8 nucleotides agree with TRBD1. V gave up 0 bases and J gave up 6 bases; unmatched junction bases: 4. Germline V gene lookup returns CDR1 SGHRS and CDR2 YFSETQ. The CDR3 sequence is 14 residues long. CDR3 nucleotides: TGCGCCAGCAGCTTGGACCCGACAGGGGATGGCTACACCTTC. It codes for CASSLDPTGDGYTF.

Here the CDR3 DNA reads TGTGCCAGCAGCTCCGGGACCCTGAAGGCGGAGACCCAGTACTTC. It translates to CASSSGTLKAETQYF. This rearrangement joins TRBV12-3 or TRBV12-4 to TRBJ2-5; D is possibly TRBD1 or TRBD2 (5 bases each). Trimming removed 6 bases at V and 5 bases at J, with 19 bases between. This CDR3 is 15 amino acids long.

The chain uses TRBV5-6 and TRBJ2-3; D gene ambiguous. The CDR3 is 12 residues long. V was clipped by 4 bases and J by 10 bases, with 13 bases between them. The germline gives CDR1 SGHDT, CDR2 YYEEEE. CDR3 amino acids: CASSQPGMSQYF. CDR3 in DNA: TGTGCCAGCAGCCAGCCGGGTATGTCGCAGTATTTT.

The chain links TRBV19 to TRBJ1-5, with a possible D match to TRBD1 (6 bases). V lost 6 bases and J 7 bases, leaving 16 bases between the germline ends. CDR1 is LNHDA and CDR2 is SQIVND in the germline V gene (reference sequence). This CDR3 region has 14 residues. CDR3 residues: CASSPGGARQPQHF. Written as DNA, the CDR3 is TGTGCCAGTAGCCCCGGGGGGGCTAGGCAGCCCCAGCATTTT.

J is TRBJ2-2 and V is TRBV28; TRBD1 matches 8 bases. The CDR3 covers 17 residues. The germline gives CDR1 MDHEN, CDR2 SYDVKM. J gave up 3 bases and V 2 bases, and 8 bases lay outside the gene matches. Here the CDR3 DNA reads TGTGCCAGCAGTTTAGCCCTCGGACAGGGAGACACCGGGGAGCTGTTTTTT. This translates into CASSLALGQGDTGELFF.

This clonotype has more than one count but fewer than ten. The V gene is TRBV27, the J gene TRBJ2-3; possibly TRBD1 for D (6 bases). The CDR3 runs to 18 residues. CDR1 is MNHEY and CDR2 is SMNVEV in the germline V gene (reference sequence). V was clipped by 2 bases and J by 2 bases, with 20 bases between them. The CDR3 bases are TGTGCCAGCAGTTTAACCTGGGGTGACAGGACCTACACAGATACGCAGTATTTT. As protein: CASSLTWGDRTYTDTQYF.

This chain connects TRBV5-1 to TRBJ2-1; D unresolved. Per the germline V gene, CDR1 is SGHRS and CDR2 is YFSETQ. Trimming pared 4 bases from V and 7 bases from J, leaving 18 bases between. The CDR3 consists of 15 residues. This CDR3 reads CASSHPGPSRNEQFF. The CDR3 DNA reads TGCGCCAGCAGCCACCCGGGCCCAAGCCGGAATGAGCAGTTCTTC.